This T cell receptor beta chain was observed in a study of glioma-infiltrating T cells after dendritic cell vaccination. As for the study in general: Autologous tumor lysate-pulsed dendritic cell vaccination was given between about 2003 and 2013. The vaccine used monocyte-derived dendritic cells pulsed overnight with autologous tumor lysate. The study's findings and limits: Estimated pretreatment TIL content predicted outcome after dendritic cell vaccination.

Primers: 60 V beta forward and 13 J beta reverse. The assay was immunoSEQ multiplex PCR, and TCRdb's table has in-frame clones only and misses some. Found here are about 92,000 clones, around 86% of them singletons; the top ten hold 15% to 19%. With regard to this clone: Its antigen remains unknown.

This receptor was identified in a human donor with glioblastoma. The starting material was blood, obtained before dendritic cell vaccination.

CDR3 in DNA: TGTGCCAGCAGTGAACGTATAGTAGGGACAGGGTCCTACGAGCAGTACTTC. As protein: CASSERIVGTGSYEQYF. The chain uses TRBV25-1 and TRBJ2-7; 9 positions agree with TRBD1. CDR1 is MGHDK and CDR2 is SYGVNS in the germline V gene. The CDR3 spans 17 residues. V gave up 2 bases and J gave up 1 base; unmatched junction bases: 9.